The clone carrying this T cell receptor (beta chain) was found many times. This sample stems from a study of T cells in Graves' hyperthyroidism and ophthalmopathy. The V end lost 4 bases, the J end lost 3 bases, and 13 bases lay between the germline ends. The germline gives CDR1 SEHNR, CDR2 FQNEAQ (reference sequence). This CDR3 has 14 residues. Authors of the study amplified TCR beta CDR3 regions from RNA transcripts. The primer set for the first-round RT-PCR of the TCR CDR3 was HTBI. TCRdb analysed the multiplex PCR reads with MiXCR anew, one entry per CDR3 protein. The sample gives about half a million distinct CDR3 sequences, about 20% of which show up once; approximately 26% is in the top ten.

The sequence derives from a man aged 18-30 years with Graves' hyperthyroidism. The chain employs TRBV7-9 and TRBJ2-7; D is ambiguous. The sequenced sample consisted of blood. CDR3: CASSSANADYEQYF. CDR3 in DNA: TGTGCCAGCAGCTCGGCCAATGCCGACTACGAGCAGTACTTC.